The following is a T cell receptor beta chain sequence with its context. Its antigen is not known. This entry belongs to a study of CD8 T cells in ankylosing spondylitis. Study-wide findings and caveats: Peripheral blood held disease-linked clones only at relatively low frequency, and these were CD8+. From matched ankylosing spondylitis synovial fluid, disease-linked clones were reportedly recovered at significantly enriched levels.

V was clipped by 1 base and J by 6 bases; unmatched bases: 8. Per the germline V gene, CDR1 is PRHDT and CDR2 is FYEKMQ (reference sequence). This CDR3 is built from 16 residues. Each CDR3 protein gets one entry after TCRdb re-called the 5' RACE reads with MiXCR. The data show approximately 300,000 distinct CDR3 sequences, about 19% seen once. The clonotype comes from a male donor with ankylosing spondylitis or in good health (not recorded which). V usage is TRBV13 and J usage is TRBJ2-1, with TRBD2 matching over 8 bases. Specimen: blood, either unsorted or a sorted T cell fraction (not recorded which). The DNA of the CDR3 is TGTGCCAGCAGCTTAGTGGTAGCGGGGCCTAGCAATGAGCAGTTCTTC. It encodes CASSLVVAGPSNEQFF.